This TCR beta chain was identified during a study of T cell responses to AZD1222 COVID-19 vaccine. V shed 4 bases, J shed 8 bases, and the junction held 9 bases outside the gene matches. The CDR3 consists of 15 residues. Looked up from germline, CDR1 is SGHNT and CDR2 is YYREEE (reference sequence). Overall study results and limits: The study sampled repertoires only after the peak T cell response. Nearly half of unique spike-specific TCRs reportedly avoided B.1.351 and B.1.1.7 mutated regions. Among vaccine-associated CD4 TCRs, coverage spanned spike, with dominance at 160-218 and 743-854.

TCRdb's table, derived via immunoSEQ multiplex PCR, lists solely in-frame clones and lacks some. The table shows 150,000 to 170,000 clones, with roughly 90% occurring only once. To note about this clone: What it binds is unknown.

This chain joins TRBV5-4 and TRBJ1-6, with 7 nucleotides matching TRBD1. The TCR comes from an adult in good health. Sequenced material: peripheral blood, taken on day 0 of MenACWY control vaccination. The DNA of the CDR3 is TGTGCCAGCAGCCCCCGCGAAGGGGGCTATTCACCCCTCCACTTT. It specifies CASSPREGGYSPLHF. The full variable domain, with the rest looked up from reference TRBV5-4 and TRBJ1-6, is ETGVTQSPTHLIKTRGQQVTLRCSSQSGHNTVSWYQQALGQGPQFIFQYYREEENGRGNFPPRFSGLQFPNYSSELNVNALELDDSALYLCASSPREGGYSPLHFGNGTRLTVT.